This is a list of T cell receptor beta chains from one sample in a study of early T cells in non-severe SARS-CoV-2 infection. MiXCR, run by TCRdb on the 5' RACE reads, gives a single entry per CDR3 protein. The repertoire has about 25,000 distinct CDR3 sequences, more than 4.5% of them found once; the top ten carry 6.6%. Specimen: whole blood. These receptors came from an adult who was a healthcare worker with PCR-confirmed SARS-CoV-2 infection or an uninfected control (not recorded which). Both conserved end residues are part of each CDR3. D genes are given only for firm matches. A clone size is listed for some rows: how often the clone was seen (once, few, many), or a class if it is expanded.

v_call	d_call	j_call	clone_size	cdr3_nt	cdr3_aa
TRBV20-1	TRBD1	TRBJ2-7	-	TGCAGTGCTAGACCGGGACAGGCCTCCTACGAGCAGTACTTC	CSARPGQASYEQYF
TRBV7-8	-	TRBJ2-1	many	TGTGCCAGCAGCGCCGCTTCCAATGAGCAGTTCTTC	CASSAASNEQFF
TRBV5-1	-	TRBJ1-1	many	TGCGCCAGCAGGGGGGTTCGGAACACTGAAGCTTTCTTT	CASRGVRNTEAFF
TRBV20-1	-	TRBJ1-2	many	TGCAGTGCTACTTTACCCGGACAGCTGGATTATGGCTACACCTTC	CSATLPGQLDYGYTF
TRBV18	TRBD1	TRBJ2-7	many	TGTGCCAGCTCACCGACAGGGCCCGAGCAGTACTTC	CASSPTGPEQYF
TRBV7-3	-	TRBJ2-2	-	TGTGCCAGCAGCTCCTACACCGGGGAGCTGTTTTTT	CASSSYTGELFF
TRBV19	-	TRBJ1-2	many	TGTGCCAGTTCATCGAGGGCAGGCGGACTCTATGGCTACACCTTC	CASSSRAGGLYGYTF
TRBV12-3/TRBV12-4	-	TRBJ2-7	many	TGTGCCAGCAGTTTATTTAGCGTCGGCGAGCAGTACTTC	CASSLFSVGEQYF
TRBV18	-	TRBJ2-7	many	TGTGCCAGCTCACGCGCTACAGGTGCCTCCTCCTACGAGCAGTACTTC	CASSRATGASSYEQYF
TRBV20-1	-	TRBJ2-6	many	TGCAGTGCTAGGGTCTCTGGGGCCAACGTCCTGACTTTC	CSARVSGANVLTF
TRBV28	-	TRBJ2-2	-	TGTGCCAGCAGTGCCGGAGGCCTCGCGAACACCGGGGAGCTGTTTTTT	CASSAGGLANTGELFF
TRBV18	-	TRBJ1-4	many	TGTGCCAGCTCACCAAAGAGGATCAAATACAAGTACGATATCCGATCCGATAATGAAAAACTGTTTTTT	CASSPKRIKYKYDIRSDNEKLFF
TRBV2	-	TRBJ1-1	many	TGTGCCAGCAGCCGGGAATTGAACACTGAAGCTTTCTTT	CASSRELNTEAFF
TRBV7-9	-	TRBJ2-7	-	TGTGCCAGCAGTAGCGAGAAACGGGACGAGCAGTACTTC	CASSSEKRDEQYF
TRBV5-1	TRBD1	TRBJ2-6	many	TGCGCCAGCAGCTGGGGACAGGGGATTATCTCTGGGGCCAACGTCCTGACTTTC	CASSWGQGIISGANVLTF
TRBV3-1	TRBD2	TRBJ2-1	many	TGTGCCAGCCGAAGAGGACTAGGGTCGACCAATGAGCAGTTCTTC	CASRRGLGSTNEQFF
TRBV7-3	TRBD1	TRBJ1-1	many	TGTGCCAGCAGCTTCAGGGGGCGAGACACTGAAGCTTTCTTT	CASSFRGRDTEAFF
TRBV11-2	TRBD1	TRBJ2-3	-	TGTGCCAGCAGCTTAGCGAAGACAGGGGGCCCAGATACGCAGTATTTT	CASSLAKTGGPDTQYF
TRBV13	-	TRBJ2-7	many	TGTGCCAGCAGCTTAGCTGCTTACGAGCAGTACTTC	CASSLAAYEQYF
TRBV6-5	-	TRBJ1-6	many	TGTGCCAGCAGTTACGCTGCCCGAGGGTATTCACCCCTCCACTTT	CASSYAARGYSPLHF
TRBV18	-	TRBJ1-1	many	TGTGCCAGCTCACCGGCTTTAACTAACACTGAAGCTTTCTTT	CASSPALTNTEAFF
TRBV7-6	-	TRBJ2-5	-	TGTGCCAGCAGCGCGGCAGGGGGACTGGAGACCCAGTACTTC	CASSAAGGLETQYF